What follows describes a single TCR beta chain. The data derive from a study of T cells expressing NK-cell markers. In the study overall: Sorted T-cell subsets CD3+CD56+NKG2C+, CD3+CD56+NKG2C- and CD3+CD56-NKG2C+ were TCR beta-sequenced.

TCRdb reprocessed the 5' RACE reads and keeps a single row for each CDR3 protein, giving no DNA. This table holds 150,000 to 180,000 distinct CDR3 sequences. This clonotype was obtained from a woman between 45 and 60 years old in good health. The sample taken for sequencing was blood T cells: a sorted CD56 or NKG2C T cell subset, CD4+ or CD8+ T cells, or bulk PBMC T cells (not recorded which).

The CDR3 loop reads CASSYSTGTEAFF. This sequence joins TRBV6-6 and TRBJ1-1; the D call of TRBD1 rests on TCRdb alone, since no DNA is present to check it. This CDR3 region has 13 residues. In germline, CDR1 is MNHNY, CDR2 SVGAGI (reference sequence).